The present TCR beta chain was sequenced within a study of vaccination and CD4 T cells after COVID-19. About the study: Each enrolled participant received a two-dose regimen of either BNT162b2 or mRNA-1273 vaccine. Stimulation of the cells used overlapping spike peptide pools from SARS-CoV-2 and from the common cold coronaviruses HCoV-NL63, HCoV-OC43 and HCoV-229E. Broader study findings: In convalescent patients, a median 86.3% of post-vaccine SARS-CoV-2-reactive clones appeared only after vaccination.

Sequencing of cultured CD4+ T cell DNA used the Oncomine TCR Beta short-read assay. In TCRdb, the PCR reads were re-called with MiXCR into one record per CDR3 protein. The sample carries fewer than 7,000 distinct CDR3 sequences, about 71% recorded once. This clonotype rates as hyperexpanded. The target antigen is unknown. Trimming pared 4 bases from V and 5 bases from J, leaving 8 bases between. CDR3 length equals 12 residues. Germline V lookup: CDR1 SGHNT, CDR2 YENEEA. The treatment was: approximately nine-day PBMC culture with coronavirus spike peptide pools or control peptides (ViraFEST assay). TCR sequencing followed the expansion of antigen-specific T cells with peptide pools in ViraFEST.

V gene TRBV11-3 combines with J gene TRBJ2-5, with unresolved D. The sample was CD4+ T cells from blood, cultured in vitro. This TCR was recovered from a human donor who had recovered from COVID-19. The DNA for the CDR3 is TGTGCCAGCAGCTCCGGAGCGGAGACCCAGTACTTC. Amino acids: CASSSGAETQYF.